This TCR beta chain was captured by sequencing in a study of persistence of HIV-infected CD4 T cells. The CDR3 is 16 residues long. Germline CDR1 MNHEY, CDR2 SVGAGI. V was pared by 0 bases and J by 1 base, with 13 bases between. A word on this clone: The antigen remains unidentified.

Overlapping HIV-1 Gag 15-mer peptides at approximately 0.96 ug per peptide per mL were used. Memory cells lacking CD40L and CD69 with high CD45RO were sorted. Adults with HIV-1 started suppressive ART while chronically infected. This was the immunoSEQ version 4 assay in survey mode. Produced via immunoSEQ multiplex PCR; TCRdb's table is partial and in-frame only. This sample yields 64,000 or so clones, of which just under 75% are seen a single time; 1.7% belongs to the top ten. Sequenced material: CD4+ T cells sorted from PBMCs after roughly 18-hour stimulation, taken from a patient who received antiretroviral therapy. V usage is TRBV6-5 and J usage is TRBJ2-7, with D perhaps TRBD1 (5 bases). The TCR originated in an adult man with HIV who was CMV-seropositive. The CDR3 reads CASSYSIPGSSYEQYF. CDR3 nucleotides: TGTGCCAGCAGTTACTCGATACCAGGGTCTTCCTACGAGCAGTACTTC.